This T cell receptor beta chain was captured in a study of identical twins. Overall study findings and caveats: Out-of-frame alpha sequences that twins shared showed excess low generation probability. Among beta out-of-frame sequences, excess sharing between twins appeared weaker. Out-of-frame TCR alpha sharing in monozygotic twins exceeded recombination model predictions. Invariant populations such as MAIT and iNKT cells could partly muddle zero-insertion analyses.

Trimming removed 1 base from V and 6 bases from J, with 10 bases in between. Per the germline V gene, CDR1 is LGHNA and CDR2 is YSLEER. CDR3 size: 15 residues. A single record per CDR3 protein comes from TCRdb applying MiXCR to the 5' RACE reads. The data hold roughly 260,000 distinct CDR3 sequences, with more than 12% observed a single time. This clonotype has more than one count but fewer than ten. Its cognate antigen is unknown. This chain uses TRBV4-3 with TRBJ1-6; no reliable D call. Input material: memory (CD45RO+) T cells sorted from blood. The TCR was taken from a woman aged 18 to 35 in good health. The CDR3 region is CASSQVIGSNSPLHF. The DNA for the CDR3 is TGCGCCAGCAGCCAAGTGATAGGGTCTAATTCACCCCTCCACTTT.